This T cell receptor beta chain was recorded in a study of radiation and T cells in renal cell carcinoma. Background on the study: Nephrectomy followed 15 Gy stereotactic body radiation by 4 weeks.

Time point specified: blood 2 weeks post-SBRT. Treatment reported: 15 Gy SBRT to primary tumor, nephrectomy 4 weeks later. After SBRT, blood was collected at 2 and 4 weeks, plus baseline. The patient's renal cell carcinoma had clear cell pathology. The study, taken as a whole, reports: Pretreatment tumor biopsies were lacking, so baseline clonotypes are unknown.

As concerns this clone: Its antigen is still unknown.

Trimming cost V 6 bases and J 3 bases; bases outside gene matches: 6. The CDR3 has 15 amino acids. Germline CDR1 ENHRY, CDR2 SYGVKD. Sequencing was performed with immunoSEQ multiplex PCR; in TCRdb, only in-frame clones are kept and a portion is missing. The table includes some 120,000 clones, 85% to 90% detected once. The rearrangement joins TRBV10-3 to TRBJ2-5; 11 bases are shared with TRBD2. The receptor's source is a woman in her 70s with renal cell carcinoma. The sample in question was blood, obtained from a patient whose treatment included radiotherapy and nephrectomy. In nucleotides, the CDR3 is TGTGCCATCAGCGATACGGGACTAGCGGAAGAGACCCAGTACTTC. Amino acid sequence: CAISDTGLAEETQYF.